The present TCR beta chain was sequenced within a study of cytomegalovirus exposure and HLA in healthy donors. Points from the study as a whole: Listed as cytomegalovirus-associated were 150 to 200 TCR beta chains. Reported results showed that the classifier diagnosed cytomegalovirus status with high specificity and sensitivity. Later, TCR association rates were found to vary by HLA locus, highest for DRB1 and lowest for HLA-C.

The V and J ends lost 5 bases and 0 bases, in that order; junction bases with no gene match: 10. From germline, CDR1 is SEHNR and CDR2 FQNEAQ (reference sequence). This CDR3 comprises 17 residues. PCR amplification relied on 60 Vbeta primers (plus 13 Jbeta primers). Libraries were prepared by immunoSEQ multiplex PCR; TCRdb keeps only in-frame clonotypes and omits some of them. Of roughly 200,000 clones in the sample, 80% to 90% were seen once. Concerning this clone itself: What it recognizes is unknown.

The sequence derives from a man younger than 40 in good health and CMV-seronegative. The chain combines TRBV7-9 with TRBJ2-1; 7 positions agree with TRBD2. Material: PBMCs. The CDR3 sequence is CASSTQKWGGSYNEQFF. CDR3 sequence (DNA): TGTGCCAGCAGCACCCAAAAGTGGGGGGGCTCCTACAATGAGCAGTTCTTC.